This T cell receptor beta chain was found in a study of somatic mutations in cytotoxic T cells in rheumatoid arthritis. Study at large: Blood (roughly 33 ml EDTA) from each patient was taken right after diagnosis, before any treatment.

TCRdb's copy holds only in-frame clones and misses some; the assay was immunoSEQ multiplex PCR. Of 20,000 or so clones in the sample, about 81% were seen once. Germline V gene lookup returns CDR1 SGHNT and CDR2 YYREEE (reference sequence). Trimming left V 4 bases short and J 7 bases short, with 26 bases between. This CDR3 has 17 residues. The source material was CD8+ T cells sorted from blood. The origin of this receptor is an adult with rheumatoid arthritis. This chain uses TRBV5-4 with TRBJ2-5; D uncertain. CDR3 bases: TGTGCCAGCAGCAAGGGTTTAGACCAAACCTCCTTTGTGACCCAGTACTTC. Amino acid sequence: CASSKGLDQTSFVTQYF.